The next 20 T cell receptor beta chains were all read from a single sample in a study of shared T cell receptors in the human thymus. Using immunoSEQ multiplex PCR, the repertoire was profiled, and TCRdb retains in-frame clones only, with some absent. This table holds hundreds of thousands of clones, more than 85% found once. Sample: thymocytes. Receptors were obtained from a human donor.

This clone has only one observation. This CDR3 is CASSSGTSHHTGELFF. CDR3 nucleotide sequence: TGTGCCAGCAGCTCCGGGACTAGCCATCACACCGGGGAGCTGTTTTTT. The J gene is TRBJ2-2, the V gene TRBV7-4; 9 bases fit TRBD2. This CDR3 has 16 residues. The trim removed 4 bases at V and 3 bases at J, leaving 6 bases unmatched. From germline, CDR1 is SGHVT and CDR2 SQSDAQ.

This chain links TRBV4-3 with TRBJ2-1; no definite D call. The CDR3 consists of 15 residues. V dropped 1 base and J dropped 0 bases, with 7 bases sitting between them. From germline, CDR1 is LGHNA and CDR2 YSLEER. CDR3: CASSQATPSYNEQFF. CDR3 sequence (DNA): TGCGCCAGCAGCCAAGCCACCCCCTCCTACAATGAGCAGTTCTTC.

The V and J genes are TRBV12-5 and TRBJ2-1; 8 bases line up with TRBD2. V lost 1 base and J lost 15; bases outside the gene matches: 17. Germline assignment: CDR1 LGHNT and CDR2 FRNRAP. The length of the CDR3 is 16 residues. The CDR3 sequence: CASGLATGTRRSQPFF. Written as DNA, the CDR3 is TGTGCTAGTGGTTTGGCGACTGGGACTAGGAGGTCCCAGCCGTTCTTC. Combining the CDR3 with reference TRBV12-5 and TRBJ2-1 gives the whole variable domain DARVTQTPRHKVTEMGQEVTMRCQPILGHNTVFWYRQTMMQGLELLAYFRNRAPLDDSGMPKDRFSAEMPDATLATLKIQPSEPRDSAVYFCASGLATGTRRSQPFFGPGTRLTVL.

The chain uses TRBV27 and TRBJ1-2; 7 nucleotides agree with TRBD1. Losses at the gene ends were 5 bases for V and 5 bases for J; bases not matched to a gene: 8. The CDR3 totals 14 residues. Germline-derived CDR1 and CDR2 are MNHEY and SMNVEV (reference sequence). The CDR3 is CASSPWRQGYGYTF. CDR3 DNA sequence: TGTGCCAGCAGTCCCTGGAGACAGGGTTATGGCTACACCTTC.

The CDR3 sequence is CASSYSKGWRGNTIYF. The CDR3 DNA follows: TGTGCCAGCAGTTACTCTAAGGGTTGGCGAGGAAACACCATATATTTT. V gene TRBV6-6 combines with J gene TRBJ1-3; D uncertain. Trimming took 0 bases from V and 4 from J, leaving 13 bases between them. The length of the CDR3 is 16 residues. The germline V gene has CDR1 MNHNY and CDR2 SVGAGI (reference sequence).

The J gene is TRBJ1-1, the V gene TRBV9; D possibly corresponds to TRBD1 (6 bases). V lost 0 bases to trimming and J lost 4 bases, with 28 bases between them. Looked up from germline, CDR1 is SGDLS and CDR2 is YYNGEE. The CDR3 runs to 20 residues. The CDR3 DNA reads as TGTGCCAGCAGCGTAGGAACGGTCGAGGGGAAGGGGGTCTTCTGCACTGAAGCTTTCTTT. Amino acid sequence: CASSVGTVEGKGVFCTEAFF.

This chain joins TRBV18 and TRBJ2-1; D is possibly TRBD2 (6 bases). Germline CDR1 and CDR2: KGHSH and LQKENI. V was shortened by 6 bases and J by 0 bases, with 18 bases between the two germline ends. This CDR3 has 17 amino acids. CDR3 sequence: CASSPTHRESSYNEQFF. CDR3 nucleotide sequence: TGTGCCAGCTCCCCCACCCACCGGGAGAGCTCCTACAATGAGCAGTTCTTC.

This chain uses TRBV29-1 with TRBJ1-2; no clear D gene. The CDR3 spans 12 residues. The V and J ends lost 5 bases and 2 bases respectively, with 9 bases between them. The germline gives CDR1 SQVTM, CDR2 ANQGSEA. The CDR3 is CSVREGNYGYTF. The CDR3 DNA reads TGCAGCGTTCGCGAGGGCAACTATGGCTACACCTTC.

The V gene is TRBV28, the J gene TRBJ2-7; D is perhaps TRBD1 (5 bases). CDR3 length equals 16 residues. Germline V gene data show CDR1 as MDHEN and CDR2 as SYDVKM. V was shortened by 0 bases and J by 0 bases, with 12 bases between the two germline ends. CDR3 bases: TGTGCCAGCAGTTTATGGACAGTTCAGCACTCCTACGAGCAGTACTTC. Amino acid sequence: CASSLWTVQHSYEQYF.

The chain has TRBV27 and TRBJ2-5; 9 nucleotides line up with TRBD1. The V gene end was trimmed by 4 bases and the J gene end by 4 bases; junction bases not matched to a gene: 7. CDR1 and CDR2 (germline): MNHEY, SMNVEV (reference sequence). The CDR3 has 15 amino acids. The DNA of the CDR3 is TGTGCCAGCAGTTGTGGGGACAGGGTAAGAGAGACCCAGTACTTC. Its protein is CASSCGDRVRETQYF.

The chain couples TRBV9 to TRBJ2-1; maybe TRBD2 (6 bases). Between the trimmed V and J ends, which lost 4 bases and 2 bases, there was a span of 13 bases. The germline V gene has CDR1 SGDLS and CDR2 YYNGEE. This CDR3 has 15 residues. The CDR3 DNA follows: TGTGCCAGCAGCCAACGGGACTTAACCTACAATGAGCAGTTCTTC. Protein: CASSQRDLTYNEQFF. The whole variable domain, remainder taken from reference TRBV9 and TRBJ2-1, is DSGVTQTPKHLITATGQRVTLRCSPRSGDLSVYWYQQSLDQGLQFLIQYYNGEERAKGNILERFSAQQFPDLHSELNLSSLELGDSALYFCASSQRDLTYNEQFFGPGTRLTVL.

The rearrangement uses TRBV11-2 and TRBJ2-7; 8 nucleotides align to TRBD2. Germline assignment: CDR1 SGHAT and CDR2 FQNNGV. The CDR3 extends over 17 amino acids. V trimming: 3 bases; J trimming: 4 bases; junction bases outside the gene matches: 14. CDR3 loop: CASSFAIGSGSLYEQYF. The CDR3 DNA reads TGTGCCAGCAGCTTTGCCATAGGGAGCGGGAGTTTATACGAGCAGTACTTC.

V usage is TRBV14 and J usage is TRBJ1-2, with 10 nucleotides matching TRBD1. Per germline, CDR1 SGHDN and CDR2 FVKESK. The length of the CDR3 is 14 residues. Germline trimming cut 4 bases from V and 5 bases from J; bases unmatched to any gene: 4. CDR3 in DNA: TGTGCCAGCAGCCCCCGGGACAGGGGATATGGCTACACCTTC. Amino acids: CASSPRDRGYGYTF.

The chain links TRBV28 to TRBJ2-7; 10 bases match TRBD1. This CDR3 contains 15 residues. Germline lookup yields CDR1 MDHEN and CDR2 SYDVKM. The V segment lost 3 bases and the J segment 5 bases; nucleotides outside the gene matches: 7. The CDR3 here is CASSLGRDRGNEQYF. In DNA, the CDR3 is TGTGCCAGCAGTTTGGGCCGGGACAGGGGCAACGAGCAGTACTTC.

V usage is TRBV7-3 and J usage is TRBJ1-2; 8 nucleotides match TRBD1. This CDR3 contains 13 residues. Germline V gene sequence: CDR1 SGHTA, CDR2 FQGTGA. With V trimmed by 6 bases and J by 13 bases, 13 bases remained unmatched. The CDR3 DNA sequence: TGTGCCAGCAGTCTCCAGGGGACAGGATTTGTCACCTTC. Encoded protein: CASSLQGTGFVTF.

The V gene is TRBV19, the J gene TRBJ1-2; TRBD1 aligns across 9 bases. The CDR3 spans 18 residues. Germline CDR1 and CDR2: LNHDA and SQIVND (reference sequence). V shed 6 bases and J 14 bases; nucleotides not matched to a gene: 28. For the CDR3, the DNA is TGTGCCAGTAGCTCCTTTGGCGGGACAGGGTCCTTCCATTTTCGGGGGACCTTC. As protein: CASSSFGGTGSFHFRGTF.

This clone was found once. This chain joins TRBV14 and TRBJ2-2; D is unclear. With 0 bases removed from V and 1 base from J, the gap between germline ends came to 6 bases. This CDR3 comprises 15 residues. Germline V lookup: CDR1 SGHDN, CDR2 FVKESK. DNA for the CDR3: TGTGCCAGCAGCCAAGAGTCCGGGAACACCGGGGAGCTGTTTTTT. Residues: CASSQESGNTGELFF.

This sequence joins TRBV7-2 and TRBJ2-3, with TRBD1 matching 8 bases. After removal of 2 bases from V and 6 bases from J, the junction contained 13 bases not matched to a gene. The V gene's germline CDR1 is SGHTA and CDR2 FQGNSA. CDR3 length: 17 residues. The CDR3: CASSLPFRTGMNDTQYF. In nucleotides, the CDR3 is TGTGCCAGCAGCTTACCCTTTCGGACAGGGATGAACGATACGCAGTATTTT.

This chain joins TRBV30 and TRBJ1-2, with D possibly matching TRBD1 (5 bases). The V gene's germline CDR1 is GTSNPN and CDR2 SVGIG (reference sequence). The CDR3 runs to 16 residues. The germline V and J ends were trimmed by 2 bases and 3 bases, with 19 bases remaining between them. The chain's CDR3 is CAWSPPHRLRDYGYTF. In DNA, the CDR3 is TGTGCCTGGAGTCCCCCCCACAGGCTAAGAGACTATGGCTACACCTTC.

The genes are TRBV18 and TRBJ1-5; no firm D call. V was clipped by 4 bases and J by 0 bases, with 28 bases between them. CDR3 size: 21 residues. CDR1 and CDR2 from the germline V gene are KGHSH and LQKENI. The CDR3 DNA is TGTGCCAGCTCACGAGTCAGAGGAAGCTCACCAGAACGCTATAGCAATCAGCCCCAGCATTTT. Translation gives CASSRVRGSSPERYSNQPQHF.